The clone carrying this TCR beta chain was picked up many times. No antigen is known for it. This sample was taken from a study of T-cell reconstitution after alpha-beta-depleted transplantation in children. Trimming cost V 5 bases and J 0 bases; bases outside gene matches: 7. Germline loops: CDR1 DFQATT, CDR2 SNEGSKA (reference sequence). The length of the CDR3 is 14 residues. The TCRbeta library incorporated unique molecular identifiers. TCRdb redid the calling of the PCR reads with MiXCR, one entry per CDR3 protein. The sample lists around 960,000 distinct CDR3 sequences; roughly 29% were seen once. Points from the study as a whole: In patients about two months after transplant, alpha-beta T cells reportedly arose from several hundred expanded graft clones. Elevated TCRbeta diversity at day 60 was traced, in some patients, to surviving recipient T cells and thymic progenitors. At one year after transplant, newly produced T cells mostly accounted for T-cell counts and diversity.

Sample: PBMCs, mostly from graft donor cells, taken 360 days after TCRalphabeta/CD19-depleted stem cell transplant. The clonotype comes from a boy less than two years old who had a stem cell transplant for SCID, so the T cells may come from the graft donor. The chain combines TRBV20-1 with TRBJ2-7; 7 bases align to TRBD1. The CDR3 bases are TGCAGTGCTGACAGGGACCTCAGCTCCTACGAGCAGTACTTC. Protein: CSADRDLSSYEQYF.